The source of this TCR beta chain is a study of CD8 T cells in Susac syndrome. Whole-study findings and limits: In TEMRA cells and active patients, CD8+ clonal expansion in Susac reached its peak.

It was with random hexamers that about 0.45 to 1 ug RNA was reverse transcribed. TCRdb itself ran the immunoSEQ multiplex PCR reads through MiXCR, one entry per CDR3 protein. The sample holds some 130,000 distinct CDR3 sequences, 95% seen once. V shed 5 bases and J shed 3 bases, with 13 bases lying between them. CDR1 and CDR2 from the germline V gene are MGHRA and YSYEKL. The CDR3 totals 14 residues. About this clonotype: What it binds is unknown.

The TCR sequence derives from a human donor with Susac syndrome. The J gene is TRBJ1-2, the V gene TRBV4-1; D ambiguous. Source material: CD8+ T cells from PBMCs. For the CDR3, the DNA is TGCGCCAGCAGCGGAAGCGGACGGGACTATGGCTACACCTTC. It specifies CASSGSGRDYGYTF.